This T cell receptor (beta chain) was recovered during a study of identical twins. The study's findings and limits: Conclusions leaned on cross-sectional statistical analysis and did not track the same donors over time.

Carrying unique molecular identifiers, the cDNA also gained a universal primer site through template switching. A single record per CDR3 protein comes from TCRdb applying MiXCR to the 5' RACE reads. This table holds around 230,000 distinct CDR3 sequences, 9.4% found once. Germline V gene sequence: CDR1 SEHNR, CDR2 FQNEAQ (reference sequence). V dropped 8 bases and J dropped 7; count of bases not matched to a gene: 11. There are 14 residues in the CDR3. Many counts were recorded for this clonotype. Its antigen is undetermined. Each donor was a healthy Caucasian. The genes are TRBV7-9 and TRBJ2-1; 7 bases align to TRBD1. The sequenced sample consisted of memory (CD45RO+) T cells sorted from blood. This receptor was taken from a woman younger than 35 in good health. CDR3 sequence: CASVGQINVNEQFF. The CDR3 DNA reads TGTGCCAGCGTGGGACAGATCAATGTTAATGAGCAGTTCTTC.